The 7 T cell receptor beta chains below were found in one sample sequenced in a study of T cell clonality in common variable immunodeficiency. General observations from the study: Reportedly, TCR beta sequences from common variable immunodeficiency showed fewer deletions and N-nucleotide insertions.

Generated by immunoSEQ multiplex PCR, the TCRdb table keeps only in-frame clones and is missing some. Listed here are under 20,000 clones without any singletons, the top ten holding approximately 24%. These TCRs are of unknown antigen specificity. Sequencing was performed on peripheral blood mononuclear cells. These receptors came from a human donor with common variable immunodeficiency.

This clone was found a few times. The missing CDR3 end, 3 residues past where the read stops, is filled in from the germline J gene. The V call is TRBV19, the J call TRBJ2-3; maybe TRBD1 (6 bases). The length of the CDR3 is 16 residues. CDR1 and CDR2 from the germline V gene are LNHDA and SQIVND (reference sequence). The V end was cut by 3 bases, the J end by 8 bases, with 21 bases between. The CDR3 protein is CASSMMGARDQLTQYF. The covered CDR3 bases are TGTGCCAGTAGTATGATGGGGGCTCGGGATCAGCTTACG.

This clone has a handful of counts. The read terminates 3 residues before the CDR3 end, so the remaining end is supplied by the germline J gene. The chain employs TRBV18 and TRBJ1-4; D is unresolved. Germline V gene lookup returns CDR1 KGHSH and CDR2 LQKENI. The V end lost 6 bases, the J end lost 6 bases, and 11 bases lay between the germline ends. The CDR3 sequence is 13 residues long. Partial CDR3 DNA: TGTGCCAGCTCCGCGGGTTCCGATGAAAAA. It translates to CASSAGSDEK. The entire CDR3 is CASSAGSDEKLFF.

This clone appeared many times. The read finishes 3 residues shy of the CDR3 end, and the germline J gene is used to complete it. V is TRBV5-5 and J is TRBJ2-7; 9 bases match TRBD1. Germline V gene data show CDR1 as SGHKS and CDR2 as YYEKEE (reference sequence). The junction had 7 bases not matched to a gene; V was cut back by 4 bases and J by 5 bases. This CDR3 comprises 14 residues. The CDR3 loop is CASSPGTGFDEQYF. CDR3 DNA, as far as it was read: TGTGCCAGCAGCCCCGGGACAGGGTTCGACGAG.

This clone was observed a handful of times. The sequenced part of the CDR3 DNA is TGTGCCAGCAGCTTACAGGGTTGGAGGTTCACTGAA. Translation gives CASSLQGWRFTE. The full CDR3 is CASSLQGWRFTEAFF. V and J are TRBV7-9 and TRBJ1-1; tentatively, D is TRBD1 (5 bases). The sequenced fragment ends 3 residues before the CDR3 boundary, so the rest is inferred from the germline J gene. Trimming pared 2 bases from V and 4 bases from J, leaving 14 bases between. This CDR3 comprises 15 residues. CDR1 is SEHNR and CDR2 is FQNEAQ in the germline V gene (reference sequence). The whole variable domain, filled in from reference TRBV7-9 and TRBJ1-1, reads DTGVSQNPRHKITKRGQNVTFRCDPISEHNRLYWYRQTLGQGPEFLTYFQNEAQLEKSRLLSDRFSAERPKGSFSTLEIQRTEQGDSAMYLCASSLQGWRFTEAFFGQGTRLTVV.

Remarks on this clone: The CDR3 end lies 3 residues beyond the end of the read and is filled in from the germline J gene. The genes are TRBV6-2 or TRBV6-3 and TRBJ1-5; D gene unclear. Germline loops: CDR1 MNHEY, CDR2 SVGEGT. Trimming stripped 6 bases from V and 4 bases from J, with 16 bases between. The CDR3 runs to 15 residues. CDR3 in amino acids: CASSPGTVRNQPQHF. CDR3 DNA (partial): TGTGCCAGCAGCCCCGGCACAGTGAGGAATCAGCCC.

There are a few counts of this clone. The read ends 3 residues before the CDR3 terminus; that terminus is restored from the germline J gene. The chain recombines TRBV6-2 or TRBV6-3 with TRBJ2-2; D unresolved. Trimming took 3 bases from V and 6 from J, leaving 8 bases between them. The CDR3 is 13 residues long. The germline gives CDR1 MNHEY, CDR2 SVGEGT. The sequenced CDR3 bases are TGTGCCAGCAGTTATCTCCTCCCCGGGGAG. Translation gives CASSYLLPGE. The full CDR3 protein is CASSYLLPGELFF.

Regarding this clone: The DNA ends 3 residues before the CDR3 does, and the rest of the CDR3 is filled in from the germline J gene. The chain carries TRBV19 and TRBJ2-1; 10 bases align to TRBD2. This CDR3 comprises 19 residues. With 4 bases clipped from V and 9 bases from J, the junction kept 21 bases outside the gene matches. CDR1 and CDR2 (germline): LNHDA, SQIVND (reference sequence). The covered CDR3 bases are TGTGCCAGTAGTAATCTAGCGGGAGTTGGGCTAATAAAACTAACTGAG. Protein sequence: CASSNLAGVGLIKLTE. From start to end, the CDR3 is CASSNLAGVGLIKLTEQFF.